This passage covers 16 T cell receptor beta chains from one sample sequenced in a study of Graves' ophthalmopathy and Graves' hyperthyroidism. For repertoire sequencing, the TCR beta CDR3 regions were amplified from RNA transcripts. HTBI primers primed a first-round RT-PCR, and a second-round multiplex PCR followed. TCRdb reanalysed the multiplex PCR reads using MiXCR and keeps one entry per CDR3 protein. Here the sample spans some 750,000 distinct CDR3 sequences, 40% being singletons. Sample: peripheral blood. The receptors shown here come from an adult man with Graves' ophthalmopathy.

The rearrangement joins TRBV7-3 to TRBJ1-3; 7 nucleotides align to TRBD1. The CDR3 spans 16 residues. Germline lookup yields CDR1 SGHTA and CDR2 FQGTGA. Trimming at V came to 5 bases and at J to 0 bases, leaving 7 bases not matched to a gene. CDR3 DNA sequence: TGTGCCAGCAGCGGCCGGGACAGCGACTCTGGAAACACCATATATTTT. As protein: CASSGRDSDSGNTIYF.

This clonotype occurred many times. The chain employs TRBV29-1 and TRBJ1-1; a weak D match, TRBD1 (5 bases). The CDR3 contains 10 residues. Trimming pared 3 bases from V and 11 bases from J, leaving 10 bases between. Germline CDR1 reads SQVTM; CDR2 reads ANQGSEA. The CDR3: CSVEGPEAFF. The CDR3 nucleotides are TGCAGCGTTGAGGGGCCCGAGGCTTTCTTT. Looking up the rest from reference TRBV29-1 and TRBJ1-1 gives the full variable domain: SAVISQKPSRDICQRGTSLTIQCQVDSQVTMMFWYRQQPGQSLTLIATANQGSEATYESGFVIDKFPISRPNLTFSTLTVSNMSPEDSSIYLCSVEGPEAFFGQGTRLTVV.

This clonotype was counted at least ten times. This chain uses TRBV7-2 with TRBJ1-1; D not resolved. From germline, CDR1 is SGHTA and CDR2 FQGNSA. This CDR3 is built from 13 residues. Trimming stripped 5 bases from V and 1 base from J, with 8 bases between. The CDR3 is CASSPLTNTEAFF. CDR3 DNA sequence: TGTGCCAGCAGCCCTCTCACGAACACTGAAGCTTTCTTT.

Concerning this clonotype itself: The germline gene is not matched at one end of the junction; a read error may be the cause. Written as DNA, the CDR3 is TGTGCCAGCAGCTTAGAAGGGGTGGACACTGGGGAGCTGTTTTTT. Protein: CASSLEGVDTGELFF. The chain is built from TRBV7-9 and TRBJ2-2; weak D call: TRBD1 (5 bases). CDR1 SEHNR and CDR2 FQNEAQ come from the germline V gene (reference sequence). The CDR3 covers 15 residues.

This clonotype has at least ten counts. V and J are TRBV7-2 and TRBJ1-1; a weak D match, TRBD1 (6 bases). V shed 6 bases and J shed 3 bases, with 14 bases lying between them. CDR3 length equals 14 residues. Germline-derived CDR1 and CDR2 are SGHTA and FQGNSA. CDR3 sequence: CASSIRGRDTEAFF. CDR3 coding DNA: TGTGCCAGCAGTATACGGGGGCGCGACACTGAAGCTTTCTTT.

The V gene is TRBV20-1, the J gene TRBJ2-7; TRBD2 matches at 13 bases. This CDR3 region has 16 residues. The germline gives CDR1 DFQATT, CDR2 SNEGSKA (reference sequence). V lost 6 bases and J lost 0; bases outside the gene matches: 8. The CDR3 DNA reads as TGCAGTGCCACCGGACTAGCGGGGGCCAGCTCCTACGAGCAGTACTTC. Its protein is CSATGLAGASSYEQYF.

Here the CDR3 reads CASSLYGTYGYTF. CDR3 coding DNA: TGCGCCAGCAGCTTGTACGGGACATATGGCTACACCTTC. The rearrangement uses TRBV5-1 and TRBJ1-2, with D perhaps matching TRBD1 (6 bases). Germline CDR1 SGHRS, CDR2 YFSETQ. Deletions cut 1 base from V and 5 bases from J, with 9 bases between. This CDR3 has 13 residues.

This clonotype has just one count. This chain connects TRBV29-1 to TRBJ1-1; 9 bases match TRBD1. CDR3 length: 13 amino acids. Germline CDR1 is SQVTM and CDR2 is ANQGSEA. Unmatched junction bases numbered 10, after V lost 7 bases and J lost 7 bases. The CDR3: CSGRQGGYNEAFF. The CDR3 bases are TGCAGCGGAAGACAGGGGGGATACAATGAAGCTTTCTTT. The full variable domain, in which reference TRBV29-1 and TRBJ1-1 provide the parts outside the CDR3, is SAVISQKPSRDICQRGTSLTIQCQVDSQVTMMFWYRQQPGQSLTLIATANQGSEATYESGFVIDKFPISRPNLTFSTLTVSNMSPEDSSIYLCSGRQGGYNEAFFGQGTRLTVV.

This clonotype was counted many times. V usage is TRBV15 and J usage is TRBJ1-2; unclear D gene. The V gene lost 0 bases and the J gene lost 0 bases, with 11 bases spanning the gap. CDR1 LNHNV and CDR2 YYDKDF come from the germline V gene (reference sequence). The CDR3 contains 16 residues. The DNA of the CDR3 is TGTGCCACCAGCAGAGATCCGGGGTTTACTAACTATGGCTACACCTTC. This codes for CATSRDPGFTNYGYTF. The entire variable domain, with the rest obtained from reference TRBV15 and TRBJ1-2, is as follows: DAMVIQNPRYQVTQFGKPVTLSCSQTLNHNVMYWYQQKSSQAPKLLFHYYDKDFNNEADTPDNFQSRRPNTSFCFLDIRSPGLGDTAMYLCATSRDPGFTNYGYTFGSGTRLTVV.

This clonotype is a singleton in its sample. A much larger clone differs by one base, so this may be a read error. Given the absence of the conserved phenylalanine or tryptophan at the CDR3 end, a read error is likely. The V gene is TRBV5-1, the J gene TRBJ2-7; TRBD1 aligns across 9 bases. Per germline, CDR1 SGHRS and CDR2 YFSETQ. V was pared by 4 bases and J by 2 bases, with 4 bases of the junction left unmatched. This CDR3 has 14 amino acids. CDR3 protein: CASSTGQGAYEQYC. The CDR3, as DNA: TGCGCCAGCAGCACGGGACAGGGAGCCTACGAGCAGTACTGC.

The chain carries TRBV7-9 and TRBJ2-5; 9 positions agree with TRBD2. Germline trimming cut 5 bases from V and 4 bases from J; bases unmatched to any gene: 17. This CDR3 has 18 amino acids. Germline-derived CDR1 and CDR2 are SEHNR and FQNEAQ (reference sequence). CDR3 in amino acids: CASSQTTPREGPRETQYF. CDR3 coding DNA: TGTGCCAGCAGCCAAACCACCCCGCGGGAGGGCCCCCGAGAGACCCAGTACTTC. The whole variable domain, filled in from reference TRBV7-9 and TRBJ2-5, reads DTGVSQNPRHKITKRGQNVTFRCDPISEHNRLYWYRQTLGQGPEFLTYFQNEAQLEKSRLLSDRFSAERPKGSFSTLEIQRTEQGDSAMYLCASSQTTPREGPRETQYFGPGTRLLVL.

On this clonotype: Just one base apart from a much larger clone, this may be a read error. The J gene is TRBJ1-2, the V gene TRBV2; the D gene is possibly TRBD1 (6 bases). V dropped 0 bases and J dropped 3 bases, with 11 bases sitting between them. Looked up from germline, CDR1 is SNHLY and CDR2 is FYNNEI. CDR3 size: 15 residues. The CDR3 sequence is CASSEAGHRDYGYTF. In DNA, the CDR3 is TGTGCCAGCAGTGAAGCGGGACACCGGGACTATGGCTACACCTTC.

The rearrangement links TRBV10-3 to TRBJ1-6; 7 positions agree with TRBD1. The CDR3 has 14 amino acids. J was trimmed by 11 bases and V by 6 bases; bases with no gene match: 10. Germline values: CDR1 ENHRY, CDR2 SYGVKD. The CDR3 nucleotides read TGTGCCATCAGCGCCGGGACAGTCGGGGCACCCCTCCACTTT. Amino acids: CAISAGTVGAPLHF.

In this sample, this clonotype turned up many times. V usage is TRBV29-1 and J usage is TRBJ1-4, with unresolved D. This CDR3 spans 13 amino acids. Germline V gene lookup returns CDR1 SQVTM and CDR2 ANQGSEA. Trimming shortened V by 2 bases and J by 7 bases, and 11 bases separated the two germline ends. The CDR3 spells CSVEMLGSEKLFF. The CDR3 DNA reads as TGCAGCGTTGAAATGTTGGGTAGTGAAAAACTGTTTTTT.

The J gene is TRBJ2-7, the V gene TRBV24-1; either TRBD1 or TRBD2 may supply D (6 bases each). The CDR3 is 15 amino acids. Trimming shortened V by 4 bases and J by 0 bases, and 12 bases separated the two germline ends. In germline, CDR1 is KGHDR, CDR2 SFDVKD. The CDR3 spells CATSDPGDISYEQYF. The CDR3 region has the DNA TGTGCCACCAGTGACCCGGGGGACATCTCCTACGAGCAGTACTTC.

This clonotype has ten or more counts. The V call is TRBV7-9, the J call TRBJ1-1; TRBD1 aligns across 8 bases. This CDR3 has 12 residues. Germline V CDR1 and CDR2: SEHNR, FQNEAQ (reference sequence). The V segment lost 5 bases and the J segment 10 bases; nucleotides outside the gene matches: 6. The CDR3 is CASSGTGFRAFF. The CDR3 region has the DNA TGTGCCAGCAGCGGGACAGGTTTTCGAGCTTTCTTT.